This TCR beta chain was recovered during a study of control samples from healthy donors and cancer patients. Only in-frame clones appear in the TCRdb table, and some are missing; sequencing was by immunoSEQ multiplex PCR. The sample records 70,000 to 75,000 clones, about nine tenths being singletons. The germline V gene encodes CDR1 LGHNA and CDR2 YNFKEQ. There are 15 residues in the CDR3. The V and J ends lost 2 bases and 7 bases respectively, with 17 bases between them. This clonotype was sampled from a man aged 55 to 70 with lung cancer. This sequence joins TRBV4-2 and TRBJ1-2, with a possible D match to TRBD1 (6 bases). The sample taken for sequencing was PBMCs. The CDR3 sequence is CASSQSTTGFTGYTF. DNA for the CDR3: TGTGCCAGCAGCCAATCCACTACAGGGTTTACTGGCTACACCTTC.